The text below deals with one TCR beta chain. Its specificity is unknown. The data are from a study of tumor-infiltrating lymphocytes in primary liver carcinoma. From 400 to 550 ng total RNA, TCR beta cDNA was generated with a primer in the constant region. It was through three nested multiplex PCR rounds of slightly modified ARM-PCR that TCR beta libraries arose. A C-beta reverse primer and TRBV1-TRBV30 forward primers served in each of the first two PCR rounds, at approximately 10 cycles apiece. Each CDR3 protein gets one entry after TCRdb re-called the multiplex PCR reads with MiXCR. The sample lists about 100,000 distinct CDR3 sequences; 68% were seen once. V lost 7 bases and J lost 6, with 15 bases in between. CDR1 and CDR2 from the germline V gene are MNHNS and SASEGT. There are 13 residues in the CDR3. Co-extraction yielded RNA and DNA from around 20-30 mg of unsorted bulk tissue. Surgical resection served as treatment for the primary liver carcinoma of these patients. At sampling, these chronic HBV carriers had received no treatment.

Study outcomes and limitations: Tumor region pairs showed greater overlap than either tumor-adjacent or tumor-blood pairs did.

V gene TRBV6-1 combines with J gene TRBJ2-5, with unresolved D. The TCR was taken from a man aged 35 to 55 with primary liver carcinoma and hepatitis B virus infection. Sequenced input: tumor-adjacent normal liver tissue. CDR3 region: CASTVFREKTQYF. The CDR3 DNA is TGTGCCAGCACTGTGTTTCGTGAGAAGACCCAGTACTTC.